The sequence of this TCR beta chain was determined in a study of blood T cell repertoires in COVID-19. This clone was detected once. The table came from immunoSEQ multiplex PCR; TCRdb's copy has only in-frame clones and leaves some out. The data contain over 45,000 clones, roughly 89% of them singletons. The ends were cut back, 5 bases at V and 4 bases at J, with 13 bases in the middle. The germline CDR1 and CDR2 sequences are KGHDR and SFDVKD. This CDR3 is 14 amino acids long. V and J are TRBV24-1 and TRBJ2-5; a weak D match, TRBD1 (6 bases). The source is a human donor in a cohort sampled during active COVID-19. The sample comprised peripheral blood. CDR3 sequence: CATSVAGVGETQYF. The DNA for the CDR3 is TGTGCCACCAGTGTGGCAGGGGTAGGAGAGACCCAGTACTTC.